Each of the 11 T cell receptor beta chains below was sequenced from the same sample in a study of CD8 T cell repertoires and HIV-1 epitope variants. These receptors have no known antigen. Profiled with immunoSEQ multiplex PCR; TCRdb holds only in-frame clones, not every one. Here the sample spans about 4,800 clones, just over 65% being singletons. The sequencing sample was made of cultured CD8+ T cells derived from PBMCs. These TCRs come from a male donor with HIV.

This chain links TRBV10-3 with TRBJ2-1; TRBD2 agrees at 11 bases. This CDR3 comprises 15 residues. The J segment lost 9 bases and the V segment lost 2 bases, leaving 6 bases of the junction unmatched. The germline gives CDR1 ENHRY, CDR2 SYGVKD. The CDR3 protein is CAISEPSGGLSEQFF. DNA of the CDR3: TGTGCCATCAGTGAGCCTAGCGGGGGGCTCAGTGAGCAGTTCTTC.

This clone was recorded once. The rearrangement uses TRBV12-5 and TRBJ2-5; TRBD1 might be the D (5 bases). V lost 4 bases and J lost 1, with 16 bases in between. Germline CDR1 is LGHNT and CDR2 is FRNRAP. CDR3 size: 16 residues. For the CDR3, the DNA is TGTGCTAGTGGTTCCACCTCCGACAGTACCCAAGAGACCCAGTACTTC. Protein sequence: CASGSTSDSTQETQYF.

The CDR3 loop is CASKIIESGHEQYF. DNA of the CDR3: TGTGCCAGCAAAATCATCGAATCGGGCCACGAGCAGTACTTC. The V and J genes are TRBV28 and TRBJ2-7; D uncertain. CDR1 and CDR2 (germline): MDHEN, SYDVKM. The CDR3 is 14 amino acids. Trimming shortened V by 7 bases and J by 5 bases, and 18 bases separated the two germline ends.

This clone was picked up a small number of times. The genes are TRBV11-2 and TRBJ1-1; D remains ambiguous. The CDR3 is made up of 16 amino acids. The V and J ends lost 0 bases and 1 base respectively, with 12 bases between them. In germline, CDR1 is SGHAT, CDR2 FQNNGV. As DNA, the CDR3 is TGTGCCAGCAGCTTAGACAAGGAGAGCTCGAACACTGAAGCTTTCTTT. Translating it yields CASSLDKESSNTEAFF.

In its sample, this clone is medium-sized. The chain is built from TRBV12-1 and TRBJ1-4. TRBV12-1 is classified as a pseudogene. The CDR3 sequence is 18 residues long. The DNA of the CDR3 is TGTGCCAGCAGCTTTGGCGGACCGAACCCAGCAACTAATGAAAAACTGTTTTTT. It encodes CASSFGGPNPATNEKLFF.

J is TRBJ2-1 and V is TRBV19; D uncertain. This CDR3 has 11 amino acids. Germline lookup yields CDR1 LNHDA and CDR2 SQIVND (reference sequence). Trimming stripped 3 bases from V and 6 bases from J, with 3 bases between. CDR3 region: CASSMGNEQFF. The CDR3 DNA reads as TGTGCCAGTAGTATGGGCAATGAGCAGTTCTTC.

The gene calls are TRBV13 and TRBJ2-2; unclear D gene. The V and J ends lost 5 bases and 5 bases respectively, with 18 bases between them. Germline V lookup: CDR1 PRHDT, CDR2 FYEKMQ (reference sequence). This CDR3 region has 16 residues. The CDR3 DNA follows: TGTGCCAGCAGCACACGAGGCTCGGGTCGGACCGGGGAGCTGTTTTTT. Translation: CASSTRGSGRTGELFF.

This chain uses TRBV2 with TRBJ1-1, with TRBD1 identical over 9 bases. This CDR3 has 18 residues. J gave up 4 bases and V 6 bases, and 18 bases lay outside the gene matches. Germline assignment: CDR1 SNHLY and CDR2 FYNNEI. The CDR3, as DNA: TGTGCCAGCAGGCTCGTGACCCGGGACAGGGTATCGAGCACTGAAGCTTTCTTT. Its protein product is CASRLVTRDRVSSTEAFF.

The chain uses TRBV7-9 and TRBJ1-1; D not certain. With 1 base removed from V and 7 bases from J, the gap between germline ends came to 10 bases. The CDR3 contains 13 residues. Germline assignment: CDR1 SEHNR and CDR2 FQNEAQ (reference sequence). DNA of the CDR3: TGTGCCAGCAGCTTAGTGGTCCGGGATGAAGCTTTCTTT. Its translation is CASSLVVRDEAFF.

The rearrangement uses TRBV9 and TRBJ2-3, with TRBD2 matching 8 bases. The CDR3 is 18 residues long. Trimming removed 0 bases from V and 1 base from J; junction bases left unmatched: 10. Looked up from germline, CDR1 is SGDLS and CDR2 is YYNGEE. This CDR3 is CASSVGWAGGEGTDTQYF. CDR3 DNA sequence: TGTGCCAGCAGCGTAGGTTGGGCGGGAGGAGAAGGCACAGATACGCAGTATTTT.

J is TRBJ2-7 and V is TRBV6-6; D may correspond to TRBD1 or TRBD2 (5 bases each). Trimming shortened V by 6 bases and J by 3 bases, and 12 bases separated the two germline ends. This CDR3 contains 13 residues. From germline, CDR1 is MNHNY and CDR2 SVGAGI (reference sequence). CDR3 residues: CASRPIGGYEQYF. The CDR3 DNA follows: TGTGCCAGCAGACCTATTGGGGGCTACGAGCAGTACTTC.